The 24 T cell receptor beta chains presented below share a single source sample, sequenced in a study of T cell repertoires in cytomegalovirus infection. From the reads, TCRdb called clonotypes with MiXCR, one entry per CDR3 protein. Here the sample spans some 940,000 distinct CDR3 sequences, more than 25% being singletons. The antigens of these receptors remain unknown. Sequenced material: cultured CD8+ T cells from PBMCs, taken from culture after CMV antigen stimulation. The origin of the receptors is a human donor in good health (CMV status not recorded). Some clones in this sample may be carry-over from other donors' samples.

This chain links TRBV12-3 or TRBV12-4 with TRBJ2-5; the match to TRBD2 covers 8 bases. J was trimmed by 5 bases and V by 3 bases; bases with no gene match: 8. The CDR3 sequence is 15 residues long. The CDR3 DNA follows: TGTGCCAGCAGTTTCGGGAGGGCCGACCCTGAGACCCAGTACTTC. This gives the protein CASSFGRADPETQYF.

The chain recombines TRBV6-5 with TRBJ2-1; no clear D gene. The CDR3 extends over 13 amino acids. The germline CDR1 and CDR2 sequences are MNHEY and SVGAGI. With 6 bases removed from V and 6 bases from J, the gap between germline ends came to 12 bases. The CDR3 sequence: CASSQRTLNEQFF. The CDR3 DNA reads as TGTGCCAGCAGCCAACGGACGCTCAATGAGCAGTTCTTC.

This clonotype was counted ten times or more. This chain connects TRBV7-2 to TRBJ2-1; D gene ambiguous. Deletions cut 5 bases from V and 4 bases from J, with 6 bases between. From germline, CDR1 is SGHTA and CDR2 FQGNSA. The CDR3 covers 12 residues. Here the CDR3 reads CASSNRYNEQFF. CDR3 coding DNA: TGTGCCAGCAGCAACCGGTACAATGAGCAGTTCTTC.

The V gene is TRBV10-3, the J gene TRBJ1-2; D uncertain. The CDR3 loop spans 15 amino acids. Deletions cut 0 bases from V and 3 bases from J, with 11 bases between. Germline CDR1 is ENHRY and CDR2 is SYGVKD. This CDR3 is CAISESKDFDYGYTF. The DNA of the CDR3 is TGTGCCATCAGTGAGTCCAAGGACTTCGACTATGGCTACACCTTC.

V gene TRBV7-2 combines with J gene TRBJ2-7; no definite D call. Trimming took off 1 base at V and 6 bases at J, with 16 bases between the two ends. The germline V gene has CDR1 SGHTA and CDR2 FQGNSA. The CDR3 runs to 15 residues. The chain's CDR3 is CASSLVRAEYSEQYV. The CDR3 DNA reads as TGTGCCAGCAGCTTAGTTCGGGCCGAGTACTCCGAGCAGTACGTC.

This clonotype was picked up a small number of times. CDR3 amino acids: CAISGTPTGGKETQYF. Written as DNA, the CDR3 is TGTGCCATCAGTGGGACGCCGACAGGGGGGAAAGAGACCCAGTACTTC. This chain links TRBV10-3 with TRBJ2-5; TRBD1 agrees at 9 bases. This CDR3 has 16 residues. The V gene end was trimmed by 4 bases and the J gene end by 3 bases; junction bases not matched to a gene: 9. The germline gives CDR1 ENHRY, CDR2 SYGVKD.

V and J are TRBV15 and TRBJ1-2; 9 bases line up with TRBD1. J was trimmed by 8 bases and V by 0 bases; bases with no gene match: 7. The CDR3 extends over 15 amino acids. The germline V gene has CDR1 LNHNV and CDR2 YYDKDF (reference sequence). The DNA of the CDR3 is TGTGCCACCAGCAGAGATTTACAGGGGGCGGAAGGCTACACCTTC. This gives the protein CATSRDLQGAEGYTF.

This clonotype was recorded many times. CDR3 nucleotides: TGTGCCAGCAGCGCCCCATATGACGGACTAGCGGGCCTGAGCTCCTACAATGAGCAGTTCTTC. Translation: CASSAPYDGLAGLSSYNEQFF. This rearrangement joins TRBV7-8 to TRBJ2-1; 11 bases fit TRBD2. The germline CDR1 and CDR2 sequences are SGHVS and FQNEAQ. The junction had 18 bases not matched to a gene; V was cut back by 5 bases and J by 0 bases. CDR3 length: 21 residues.

This clonotype has only a few counts. This chain uses TRBV27 with TRBJ1-2; D may be TRBD1 (6 bases). This CDR3 contains 13 residues. The germline V gene encodes CDR1 MNHEY and CDR2 SMNVEV (reference sequence). V lost 3 bases and J lost 6, with 11 bases in between. The CDR3: CASSFSGVNGYTF. In nucleotides, the CDR3 is TGTGCCAGCAGTTTCTCAGGGGTCAATGGCTACACCTTC.

The chain has TRBV7-2 and TRBJ1-1, with D possibly being TRBD1 (5 bases). The ends were cut back, 3 bases at V and 11 bases at J, with 16 bases in the middle. CDR1 is SGHTA and CDR2 is FQGNSA in the germline V gene. The CDR3 extends over 13 amino acids. Here the CDR3 DNA reads TGTGCCAGCAGCTTTGGGTGGGGGAGGTCGGCTTTCTTT. It specifies CASSFGWGRSAFF.

The rearrangement links TRBV15 to TRBJ1-1, with D perhaps matching TRBD1 (5 bases). The germline gives CDR1 LNHNV, CDR2 YYDKDF (reference sequence). CDR3 length: 13 amino acids. V was shortened by 3 bases and J by 5 bases, with 10 bases between the two germline ends. CDR3 coding DNA: TGTGCCACCAGCAGCGGGGGAGGGACTGAAGCTTTCTTT. It encodes CATSSGGGTEAFF.

The chain has TRBV4-1 and TRBJ2-1; 15 bases align to TRBD2. V shed 3 bases and J 8 bases; nucleotides not matched to a gene: 5. The CDR3 totals 16 residues. From germline, CDR1 is MGHRA and CDR2 YSYEKL. CDR3 DNA sequence: TGCGCCAGCAGCCAGGGACTAGCGGGGGGAATCGATGAGCAGTTCTTC. Translation gives CASSQGLAGGIDEQFF.

This clonotype was counted ten times or more. V usage is TRBV7-6 and J usage is TRBJ2-2; 7 positions agree with TRBD2. The CDR3 contains 16 residues. The germline V gene encodes CDR1 SGHVS and CDR2 FNYEAQ. V shed 5 bases, J shed 0 bases, and the junction held 6 bases outside the gene matches. This CDR3 reads CASSLSGVSNTGELFF. In DNA, the CDR3 is TGTGCCAGCAGCCTCAGCGGGGTTTCGAACACCGGGGAGCTGTTTTTT.

In this sample, this clonotype turned up many times. The rearrangement uses TRBV7-9 and TRBJ1-2; no firm D call. This CDR3 spans 11 amino acids. Germline V gene lookup returns CDR1 SEHNR and CDR2 FQNEAQ (reference sequence). The V end lost 4 bases, the J end lost 5 bases, and 5 bases lay between the germline ends. The CDR3 DNA reads as TGTGCCAGCAGCTGGGATTATGGCTACACCTTC. Its protein product is CASSWDYGYTF.

There are a few counts of this clonotype. The chain carries TRBV24-1 and TRBJ2-2, with D possibly matching TRBD1 (5 bases). CDR3 length: 17 amino acids. Deletions cut 4 bases from V and 4 bases from J, with 18 bases between. Germline CDR1 KGHDR, CDR2 SFDVKD. In DNA, the CDR3 is TGTGCCACCAGTGACTCCCGACAGACCCGGGCCACCGGGGAGCTGTTTTTT. Translation: CATSDSRQTRATGELFF.

This clonotype has only a few counts. The rearrangement joins TRBV11-2 to TRBJ2-6; 7 bases align to TRBD1. The J segment lost 1 base and the V segment lost 3 bases, leaving 3 bases of the junction unmatched. The CDR3 has 16 amino acids. In germline, CDR1 is SGHAT, CDR2 FQNNGV. CDR3 loop: CASSFQGDSGANVLTF. CDR3 coding DNA: TGTGCCAGCAGCTTTCAGGGGGATTCTGGGGCCAACGTCCTGACTTTC.

On this clonotype: The junction departs from germline at one end; a sequencing error may be responsible. The J gene is TRBJ2-1, the V gene TRBV19; D remains unclear. The germline gives CDR1 LNHDA, CDR2 SQIVND (reference sequence). The CDR3 spans 14 residues. The CDR3: CVSSIAGRVDEQFF. The CDR3, as DNA: TGTGTCAGTAGTATAGCTGGTCGGGTCGATGAGCAGTTCTTC. Based on the CDR3 plus reference TRBV19 and TRBJ2-1, the full variable domain is DGGITQSPKYLFRKEGQNVTLSCEQNLNHDAMYWYRQDPGQGLRLIYYSQIVNDFQKGDIAEGYSVSREKKESFPLTVTSAQKNPTAFYLCVSSIAGRVDEQFFGPGTRLTVL.

V gene TRBV27 combines with J gene TRBJ2-7; TRBD2 aligns across 9 bases. Losses at the gene ends were 8 bases for V and 4 bases for J; bases not matched to a gene: 6. CDR1 and CDR2 (germline): MNHEY, SMNVEV (reference sequence). This CDR3 contains 13 residues. In DNA, the CDR3 is TGTGCCAGCGTCGCAGCGGGGGGTTACGAGCAGTACGTC. It codes for CASVAAGGYEQYV.

The J gene is TRBJ1-1, the V gene TRBV2; no reliable D call. V lost 9 bases to trimming and J lost 1 base, with 9 bases between them. Germline V CDR1 and CDR2: SNHLY, FYNNEI. CDR3 size: 12 residues. CDR3 in DNA: TGTGCCAGAGTAGGACGGAACACTGAAGCTTTCTTT. This sequence encodes CARVGRNTEAFF.

This clonotype was found a few times. This sequence joins TRBV7-9 and TRBJ2-3, with TRBD1 matching over 7 bases. J was trimmed by 2 bases and V by 5 bases; bases with no gene match: 7. The germline V gene has CDR1 SEHNR and CDR2 FQNEAQ (reference sequence). This CDR3 is built from 15 residues. The DNA of the CDR3 is TGTGCCAGCAGCCTCGGGACAGAGATCACAGATACGCAGTATTTT. Its translation is CASSLGTEITDTQYF.

This rearrangement joins TRBV27 to TRBJ2-1, with D possibly TRBD1 on 6 matching bases. With 7 bases removed from V and 7 bases from J, the gap between germline ends came to 14 bases. This CDR3 contains 13 residues. The germline V gene has CDR1 MNHEY and CDR2 SMNVEV (reference sequence). This CDR3 is CASNTGTGNEQFF. As DNA, the CDR3 is TGTGCCAGCAACACCGGAACAGGGAATGAGCAGTTCTTC.

This clonotype was picked up many times. The chain employs TRBV12-3 or TRBV12-4 and TRBJ2-2, with 8 positions matching TRBD1. V lost 6 bases and J lost 6; bases outside the gene matches: 3. This CDR3 is built from 13 residues. Here the CDR3 reads CASRGQGAGELFF. CDR3 nucleotides: TGTGCCAGCAGAGGACAGGGAGCCGGGGAGCTGTTTTTT.

The chain employs TRBV7-3 and TRBJ2-2; D not resolved. The V end was cut by 3 bases, the J end by 3 bases, with 8 bases between. CDR3 length: 14 amino acids. Looked up from germline, CDR1 is SGHTA and CDR2 is FQGTGA. The CDR3 DNA sequence: TGTGCCAGCAGCTTGCGCCGGGACACCGGGGAGCTGTTTTTT. This translates into CASSLRRDTGELFF.

The chain employs TRBV11-3 and TRBJ1-5, with 10 bases fitting TRBD1. Germline-derived CDR1 and CDR2 are SGHNT and YENEEA. V was clipped by 1 base and J by 0 bases; unmatched bases: 9. The CDR3 length is 19 residues. CDR3 sequence reads: CASSLAVTGGRYSNQPQHF. In DNA, the CDR3 is TGTGCCAGCAGCTTAGCTGTGACAGGGGGCAGATATAGCAATCAGCCCCAGCATTTT.